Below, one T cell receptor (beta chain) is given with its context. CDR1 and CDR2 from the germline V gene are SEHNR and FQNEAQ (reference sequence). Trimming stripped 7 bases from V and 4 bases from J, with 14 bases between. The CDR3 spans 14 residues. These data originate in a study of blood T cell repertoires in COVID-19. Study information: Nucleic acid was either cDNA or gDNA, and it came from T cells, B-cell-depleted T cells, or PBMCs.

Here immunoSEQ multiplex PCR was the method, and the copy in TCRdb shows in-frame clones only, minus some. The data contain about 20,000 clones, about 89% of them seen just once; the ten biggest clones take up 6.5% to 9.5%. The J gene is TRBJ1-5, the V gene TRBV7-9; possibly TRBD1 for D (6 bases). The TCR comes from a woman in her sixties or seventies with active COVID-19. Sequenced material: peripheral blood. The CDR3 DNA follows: TGTGCCAGCAACAACGGACAGAAGAATCAGCCCCAGCATTTT. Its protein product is CASNNGQKNQPQHF.